The sequence of this TCR beta chain was determined in a study of blood T cell repertoires in COVID-19. This CDR3 comprises 16 residues. V lost 6 bases and J lost 0, with 17 bases in between. Germline V CDR1 and CDR2: LNHDA, SQIVND (reference sequence). Assay: immunoSEQ multiplex PCR; the TCRdb copy retains only in-frame clones and omits some. This table has roughly 330,000 clones, roughly nine tenths appearing once. The TCR originated in a woman in her thirties who had recovered from COVID-19. J is TRBJ1-1 and V is TRBV19; no clear D gene. Sequenced sample: PBMCs or T cells enriched from blood (not recorded which). The CDR3 bases are TGTGCCAGTAGCCCCTTAGGTCCACAGTTGAACACTGAAGCTTTCTTT. This translates into CASSPLGPQLNTEAFF.